The T cell receptor beta chain described here comes from a study of blood T cell repertoires in COVID-19. Study context: The study drew acute and convalescent COVID-19 samples from the United States, Italy and Spain. From T cells, B-cell-depleted T cells, or PBMCs came the material, which was cDNA or gDNA.

Original processing notes: Reference gene primer amplification in the assay estimated nucleated cell counts. Data came from immunoSEQ multiplex PCR; TCRdb stores just in-frame clones and leaves some out. V, J and clone size were drawn from that table, and D and trimming were deduced from the DNA. The sample records fewer than 50,000 clones, less than 90% being singletons. The CDR3 sequence is 13 residues long. CDR1 and CDR2 from the germline V gene are SEHNR and FQNEAQ (reference sequence). With 4 bases clipped from V and 6 bases from J, the junction kept 4 bases outside the gene matches. The rearrangement links TRBV7-9 to TRBJ1-2; 8 bases agree with TRBD1. Material for sequencing was peripheral blood. The TCR originated in a human donor in a cohort sampled during active COVID-19. The CDR3 reads CASSSTGEDGYTF. CDR3 coding DNA: TGTGCCAGCAGCTCGACAGGGGAAGATGGCTACACCTTC.